This T cell receptor beta chain comes out of a study of Ad26.COV2.S vaccination and SARS-CoV-2 variants. Study in general: This donor came from the COV1001 trial of Ad26.COV2.S. General observations from the study: CD8+ and CD4+ T cells specific for spike reportedly responded with substantial breadth after vaccination.

The protocol was immunoSEQ multiplex PCR, while the TCRdb copy is restricted to in-frame clones and leaves out a portion. The table shows 380,000 or so clones, with 83% occurring only once. Concerning this clone: Antigen specificity is unknown.

Specified treatment: some 19 received Ad26.COV2.S at low or high dose, single or two shots; roughly 5 received placebo; per-sample allocation not given. After the first vaccine or placebo injection, samples were drawn on day 63. Specimen: peripheral blood, collected in a trial of Ad26.COV2.S vaccine versus placebo. The clonotype comes from a person between 18 and 60 years old who received the Ad26.COV2.S COVID-19 vaccine or a placebo.

The CDR3 region is CASSLSYREDGYTF. The CDR3 bases are TGTGCCAGCAGTTTATCGTACAGGGAGGACGGCTACACCTTC. The V and J genes are TRBV27 and TRBJ1-2, with a possible D match to TRBD1 (6 bases). Germline values: CDR1 MNHEY, CDR2 SMNVEV (reference sequence). CDR3 size: 14 residues. Trimming pared 0 bases from V and 8 bases from J, leaving 13 bases between.